This T cell receptor (beta chain) was sequenced for a study of T-cell reconstitution after alpha-beta-depleted transplantation in children. Germline loops: CDR1 DFQATT, CDR2 SNEGSKA (reference sequence). CDR3 length equals 14 residues. The V end lost 1 base, the J end lost 0 bases, and 10 bases lay between the germline ends. Regarding this clonotype: Its cognate antigen is unknown.

A library of TCRbeta sequences, prepared with unique molecular identifiers, was generated. TCRdb processed the PCR reads anew with MiXCR; each CDR3 protein has one entry. The table has around 450,000 distinct CDR3 sequences, 43% seen once; the top ten hold 27%. Study-wide results and caveats: TCRbeta diversity was high at day 60 in some patients (a result of surviving recipient T cells and thymic progenitors). Reportedly, alpha-beta T cells present about two months post-transplant originated from several hundred expanded clones of graft origin.

This specimen was PBMCs, taken before TCRalphabeta/CD19-depleted stem cell transplant. This clonotype was obtained from a girl aged 2 to 9 with aplastic anemia, due to receive a stem cell transplant. This chain joins TRBV20-1 and TRBJ2-7; a possible D gene is TRBD1 (5 bases). The CDR3 protein is CSARGRGRSYEQYF. The CDR3 DNA reads as TGCAGTGCTAGAGGTAGGGGCCGCTCCTACGAGCAGTACTTC.